The present T cell receptor beta chain was sequenced within a study of blood T cell repertoires in COVID-19. J was trimmed by 5 bases and V by 6 bases; bases with no gene match: 6. Germline CDR1 and CDR2: MDHEN and SYDVKM. CDR3 length: 14 amino acids. The data were produced by immunoSEQ multiplex PCR, yet TCRdb's version contains in-frame clones alone and is incomplete. Altogether more than 55,000 clones are present, about 86% being singletons, with the ten largest covering around 4.4%. The J gene is TRBJ2-7, the V gene TRBV28; 11 nucleotides line up with TRBD2. Sequenced input: peripheral blood. The receptor was isolated from a man aged 45-65 years with active COVID-19. For the CDR3, the DNA is TGTGCCAGCAGCAAACTAGCGGGGGTTGACGAGCAGTACTTC. Residues: CASSKLAGVDEQYF. Full variable domain (rest looked up from reference TRBV28 and TRBJ2-7): DVKVTQSSRYLVKRTGEKVFLECVQDMDHENMFWYRQDPGLGLRLIYFSYDVKMKEKGDIPEGYSVSREKKERFSLILESASTNQTSMYLCASSKLAGVDEQYFGPGTRLTVT.